Listed below are T cell receptor beta chains from one sample, sequenced in a study of radiotherapy plus CTLA-4 blockade in lung cancer. Measured with immunoSEQ multiplex PCR; TCRdb has only the in-frame clones, and not every one. The repertoire has 75,000 to 100,000 clones, around 88% of them found once; the top ten carry 4.9%. Sequenced here: peripheral blood, sampled from a patient treated with radiotherapy plus ipilimumab. The source is a human donor with non-small cell lung cancer that progressed on radiotherapy plus ipilimumab. Each CDR3 is given with its conserved first and last residue. The D gene is left open where the match is weak. The size entry is marked missing in some rows and otherwise reads once, few, many or a size class.

d_call,v_call,j_call,clone_size,cdr3_aa,cdr3_nt
TRBD2,TRBV5-1,TRBJ2-7,NA,CASSASGSSYEQYF,TGCGCCAGCAGCGCAAGCGGGAGCTCCTACGAGCAGTACTTC
TRBD1,TRBV5-1,TRBJ2-5,NA,CASSLQGMRETQYF,TGCGCCAGCAGCCTACAGGGGATGAGGGAGACCCAGTACTTC
TRBD2,TRBV5-4,TRBJ2-3,NA,CASSAGVHTQYF,TGTGCCAGCAGCGCGGGAGTTCATACGCAGTATTTT
NA,TRBV6-5,TRBJ1-1,NA,CASSNRVRDTEAFF,TGTGCCAGCAGCAACAGGGTTAGGGACACTGAAGCTTTCTTT
NA,TRBV7-9,TRBJ2-5,NA,CASSSETSLETQYF,TGTGCCAGCAGCTCGGAGACTAGTTTAGAGACCCAGTACTTC
TRBD1,TRBV2,TRBJ1-1,NA,CASSGQGAGSTEAFF,TGTGCCAGCAGTGGACAGGGGGCCGGAAGCACTGAAGCTTTCTTT
NA,TRBV10-1,TRBJ2-7,NA,CASSELGRGGAAYEQYF,TGCGCCAGCAGTGAGTTGGGTCGGGGCGGGGCGGCCTACGAGCAGTACTTC
NA,TRBV19,TRBJ1-1,NA,CASSIGYEAFF,TGTGCCAGTAGTATAGGGTATGAAGCTTTCTTT
NA,TRBV19,TRBJ2-2,NA,CASNRGAGELFF,TGTGCCAGTAACAGAGGAGCCGGGGAGCTGTTTTTT
NA,TRBV4-2,TRBJ1-1,few,CASSLTVNTEAFF,TGTGCCAGCAGCTTGACAGTGAACACTGAAGCTTTCTTT
NA,TRBV5-6,TRBJ2-5,NA,CASSLGLPETQYF,TGTGCCAGCAGCTTGGGCCTACCAGAGACCCAGTACTTC
TRBD1,TRBV18,TRBJ1-5,NA,CASSPGQGHQPQHF,TGTGCCAGCTCACCCGGACAGGGGCATCAGCCCCAGCATTTT
NA,TRBV5-1,TRBJ2-3,NA,CASSPQRSTDTQYF,TGCGCCAGCAGCCCCCAGCGGAGCACAGATACGCAGTATTTT
NA,TRBV25-1,TRBJ2-1,NA,CASREDSTVHNEQFF,TGTGCCAGCAGGGAGGACAGTACGGTACACAATGAGCAGTTCTTC
TRBD1,TRBV19,TRBJ1-4,NA,CASSIVRTGSSEKLFF,TGTGCCAGTAGTATAGTGCGGACAGGTTCCTCCGAAAAACTGTTTTTT
TRBD2,TRBV5-1,TRBJ2-5,NA,CVSHPGTSGRAGETQYF,TGCGTCAGCCATCCCGGGACTAGCGGGAGGGCCGGCGAGACCCAGTACTTC
NA,TRBV29-1,TRBJ2-7,NA,CSVRSGKDEQYF,TGCAGCGTCAGGTCAGGGAAGGACGAGCAGTACTTC
TRBD2,TRBV7-2,TRBJ2-1,NA,CASSLRGGNTYNEQFF,TGTGCCAGCAGCTTACGGGGGGGTAACACCTACAATGAGCAGTTCTTC
NA,TRBV2,TRBJ2-5,NA,CASSEGTRVQETQYF,TGTGCCAGCAGTGAAGGAACCAGAGTACAAGAGACCCAGTACTTC
TRBD2,TRBV18,TRBJ2-1,NA,CASSGLGHNEQFF,TGTGCCAGCTCGGGACTAGGGCACAATGAGCAGTTCTTC
TRBD1,TRBV12-5,TRBJ2-5,NA,CASGLGTGTETQYF,TGTGCTAGTGGCTTAGGGACAGGGACAGAGACCCAGTACTTC
NA,TRBV7-3,TRBJ2-7,NA,CASSYNRNRWSSYEQYF,TGTGCCAGCAGTTATAACCGAAACAGGTGGTCCTCCTACGAGCAGTACTTC
TRBD1,TRBV7-8,TRBJ1-4,NA,CASSPDRGATNEKLFF,TGTGCCAGCAGCCCCGACAGGGGAGCAACTAATGAAAAACTGTTTTTT
TRBD1,TRBV29-1,TRBJ1-2,NA,CSVGHRGTNYGYTF,TGCAGCGTTGGTCACAGGGGGACGAACTATGGCTACACCTTC
NA,TRBV7-9,TRBJ2-1,NA,CASSFRNSYNEQFF,TGTGCCAGCAGTTTCAGGAACAGCTACAATGAGCAGTTCTTC
TRBD2,TRBV19,TRBJ2-3,NA,CASEGGSPQNTQYF,TGTGCCAGTGAGGGCGGGAGCCCACAGAATACGCAGTATTTT
NA,TRBV6-6,TRBJ2-7,NA,CASRGLAYEQYF,TGTGCCAGCAGAGGACTTGCCTACGAGCAGTACTTC
NA,TRBV18,TRBJ1-5,NA,CASSKATSGYDQPQHF,TGTGCCAGCTCAAAAGCAACGTCAGGGTATGATCAGCCCCAGCATTTT
NA,TRBV6-6,TRBJ1-4,NA,CASSEPFATNEKLFF,TGTGCCAGCAGTGAGCCGTTTGCAACTAATGAAAAACTGTTTTTT
NA,TRBV6-5,TRBJ1-2,NA,CASSYAGVGGYTF,TGTGCCAGCAGTTACGCGGGTGTAGGGGGCTACACCTTC
TRBD1,TRBV5-1,TRBJ1-1,NA,CASRYRTGVNTEAFF,TGCGCCAGCAGATATAGGACAGGGGTGAACACTGAAGCTTTCTTT
TRBD1,TRBV5-4,TRBJ2-2,NA,CASSSGQGMNTGELFF,TGTGCCAGCAGCTCAGGACAGGGGATGAACACCGGGGAGCTGTTTTTT
NA,TRBV2,TRBJ2-5,NA,CATQGRETQYF,TGTGCCACCCAGGGAAGGGAGACCCAGTACTTC
NA,TRBV19,TRBJ1-4,NA,CASSMGSTSTREKLFF,TGTGCCAGTAGTATGGGATCGACTTCAACTCGAGAAAAACTGTTTTTT
NA,TRBV15,TRBJ1-4,NA,CATSENADSNEKLFF,TGTGCCACCAGCGAAAACGCAGACTCTAATGAAAAACTGTTTTTT
TRBD1,TRBV11-1,TRBJ2-7,NA,CASSLGQGTYEQYF,TGTGCCAGCAGCTTGGGACAGGGGACCTACGAGCAGTACTTC
TRBD1,TRBV27,TRBJ1-1,NA,CASRPQGANTEAFF,TGTGCCAGCAGGCCCCAGGGGGCGAACACTGAAGCTTTCTTT
TRBD1,TRBV29-1,TRBJ2-7,NA,CSVRRGLYEQYF,TGCAGCGTACGCAGGGGGCTGTACGAGCAGTACTTC
TRBD1,TRBV5-1,TRBJ1-2,NA,CASRPEGDSYGYTF,TGCGCCAGCAGACCCGAAGGGGACAGCTATGGCTACACCTTC
NA,TRBV5-1,TRBJ2-5,NA,CASSPLGETQYF,TGCGCCAGCAGCCCCTTGGGTGAGACCCAGTACTTC
NA,TRBV21-1,TRBJ2-7,NA,CASSTDRGPLTYEQYF,TGTGCCAGCAGTACTGACAGGGGGCCTCTGACCTACGAGCAGTACTTC
NA,TRBV5-1,TRBJ2-3,few,CASSLKQTYYTQYF,TGCGCCAGCAGCTTGAAGCAGACTTACTATACGCAGTATTTT
NA,TRBV10-1,TRBJ2-1,NA,CASSTETRPKVSEQFF,TGCGCCAGCAGTACCGAGACTAGACCAAAAGTTAGTGAGCAGTTCTTC
NA,TRBV6-5,TRBJ2-7,NA,CASSYGSGPGGEQYF,TGTGCCAGCAGTTACGGAAGTGGCCCTGGAGGCGAGCAGTACTTC